The sequence of this T cell receptor (beta chain) was determined in a study of T cells in Graves' hyperthyroidism and ophthalmopathy. The CDR3 totals 14 residues. Germline V gene lookup returns CDR1 SNHLY and CDR2 FYNNEI. Trimming removed 5 bases from V and 2 bases from J, with 13 bases in between. There were TCR beta CDR3 regions amplified from RNA transcripts. Using the HTBI primer set, a first-round RT-PCR was run on the TCR CDR3. One entry per CDR3 protein results from TCRdb running MiXCR on the multiplex PCR reads. The table has under 550,000 distinct CDR3 sequences, 15% to 20% seen once. This sample holds PBMCs from 9.5 to 10 ml fresh peripheral blood. In its sample, this clonotype was seen many times.

The sequenced material came from blood. This TCR was recovered from a man in his forties or fifties with Graves' ophthalmopathy. This sequence joins TRBV2 and TRBJ2-7; tentatively, D is TRBD1 (6 bases). CDR3 protein: CASSQDSHTYEQYF. The CDR3 nucleotides are TGTGCCAGCAGTCAGGACAGTCACACCTACGAGCAGTACTTC.